Sequencing of this TCR beta chain was carried out in a study of patients and donors after allogeneic stem cell transplantation. The V gene lost 5 bases and the J gene lost 0 bases, with 26 bases spanning the gap. The CDR3 has 20 residues. This clonotype was seen a handful of times. TCRdb redid the calling of the RT-PCR reads with MiXCR, one entry per CDR3 protein. The data contain roughly 40,000 distinct CDR3 sequences, roughly 29% of them singletons. The chain carries TRBV12-3 or TRBV12-4 and TRBJ1-5, with a possible D match to TRBD1 (6 bases). The sample consisted of blood, either unsorted or a sorted T cell fraction (not recorded which). This TCR derives from a human donor who was either an allogeneic HSCT recipient or a stem cell or donor lymphocyte infusion donor (not recorded which). It is not recorded whose cells these are; they may come from a transplant donor. The CDR3 DNA follows: TGTGCCAGCAGTACCCGACAGGCCCAAGGATCCATCGATAGCAATCAGCCCCAGCATTTT. This translates into CASSTRQAQGSIDSNQPQHF.